The 28 T cell receptor beta chains below all came from one sample that was sequenced in a study of T cell responses to AZD1222 COVID-19 vaccine. Sequenced by immunoSEQ multiplex PCR; TCRdb stores in-frame clones only, minus some. The sample holds over 120,000 clones, over 85% seen once. Material: peripheral blood, obtained on day 0 of AZD1222 vaccination. The source of these receptors is an adult in good health.

The chain carries TRBV7-2 and TRBJ1-4, with TRBD1 matching over 8 bases. CDR1 is SGHTA and CDR2 is FQGNSA in the germline V gene. The V gene end was trimmed by 5 bases and the J gene end by 7 bases; junction bases not matched to a gene: 6. This CDR3 contains 14 residues. The CDR3 DNA is TGTGCCAGCAGCCCGACAGGGGTTGGTGAAAAACTGTTTTTT. Translating it yields CASSPTGVGEKLFF. The full variable domain, completed using reference TRBV7-2 and TRBJ1-4, is GAGVSQSPSNKVTEKGKDVELRCDPISGHTALYWYRQSLGQGLEFLIYFQGNSAPDKSGLPSDRFSAERTGGSVSTLTIQRTQQEDSAVYLCASSPTGVGEKLFFGSGTQLSVL.

The rearrangement joins TRBV5-4 to TRBJ2-1, with D tentatively TRBD1 (6 bases). V was pared by 4 bases and J by 3 bases, with 14 bases between. Germline V gives CDR1 SGHNT, CDR2 YYREEE (reference sequence). The CDR3 is made up of 15 amino acids. For the CDR3, the DNA is TGTGCCAGCAGCCAACAGGGATGGGGCTACAATGAGCAGTTCTTC. It encodes CASSQQGWGYNEQFF. Using reference TRBV5-4 and TRBJ2-1 for the parts outside the CDR3, the full variable domain is ETGVTQSPTHLIKTRGQQVTLRCSSQSGHNTVSWYQQALGQGPQFIFQYYREEENGRGNFPPRFSGLQFPNYSSELNVNALELDDSALYLCASSQQGWGYNEQFFGPGTRLTVL.

This chain connects TRBV19 to TRBJ2-7; D is perhaps TRBD1 or TRBD2 (5 bases each). The V gene's germline CDR1 is LNHDA and CDR2 SQIVND (reference sequence). The ends were cut back, 3 bases at V and 7 bases at J, with 13 bases in the middle. The CDR3 has 13 amino acids. The CDR3 region has the DNA TGTGCCAGTAGTATCGAGGGGCTGGGAGAGCAGTACTTC. This gives the protein CASSIEGLGEQYF.

This sequence joins TRBV28 and TRBJ1-2; 8 bases fit TRBD1. The V and J ends lost 6 bases and 5 bases, in that order; junction bases with no gene match: 8. This CDR3 comprises 14 residues. Germline CDR1 and CDR2: MDHEN and SYDVKM. The CDR3 coding sequence is TGTGCCAGCAGGGCCGGGGACAGGCCGTATGGCTACACCTTC. Translated: CASRAGDRPYGYTF.

In nucleotides, the CDR3 is TGTGCCAGCAGCCAAAGGACTAGCGGGGACAATGAGCAGTTCTTC. Translated: CASSQRTSGDNEQFF. This chain uses TRBV3-1 (or the pseudogene TRBV3-2) with TRBJ2-1; 12 bases are a match to TRBD2. Trimming at V came to 2 bases and at J to 5 bases, leaving 1 base not matched to a gene. Germline V CDR1 and CDR2: LGHDT, YNNKEL (reference sequence). The CDR3 runs 15 residues.

This chain links TRBV7-6 with TRBJ1-3; 7 bases are a match to TRBD1. This CDR3 region has 15 residues. Unmatched junction bases numbered 3, after V lost 2 bases and J lost 2 bases. Germline V CDR1 and CDR2: SGHVS, FNYEAQ. CDR3 in amino acids: CASSLMTGTGNTIYF. The CDR3 coding sequence is TGTGCCAGCAGCTTAATGACAGGGACTGGAAACACCATATATTTT.

The V gene is TRBV30, the J gene TRBJ2-7, with 13 bases identical to TRBD2. Trimming removed 0 bases from V and 4 bases from J; junction bases left unmatched: 3. The CDR3 totals 15 residues. The V gene's germline CDR1 is GTSNPN and CDR2 SVGIG (reference sequence). Written as DNA, the CDR3 is TGTGCCTGGAGTGTACTAGCGGGAGGGCGATACGAGCAGTACTTC. It codes for CAWSVLAGGRYEQYF.

The rearrangement uses TRBV10-3 and TRBJ2-7, with D perhaps matching TRBD1 or TRBD2 (5 bases each). This CDR3 contains 13 residues. V shed 6 bases and J shed 3 bases, with 12 bases lying between them. Germline V gene sequence: CDR1 ENHRY, CDR2 SYGVKD. The CDR3 reads CAIRAGTLYEQYF. The CDR3 coding sequence is TGTGCCATCAGGGCAGGGACCCTCTACGAGCAGTACTTC.

V usage is TRBV7-9 and J usage is TRBJ1-2, with a weak D call TRBD1 (6 bases). Trimming took off 3 bases at V and 6 bases at J, with 11 bases between the two ends. This CDR3 contains 13 residues. Looked up from germline, CDR1 is SEHNR and CDR2 is FQNEAQ (reference sequence). The chain's CDR3 is CASSLGAPNGYTF. CDR3 bases: TGTGCCAGCAGCTTGGGGGCCCCCAATGGCTACACCTTC.

This clone was counted a single time. The V and J genes are TRBV27 and TRBJ2-5; TRBD2 aligns across 7 bases. Germline lookup yields CDR1 MNHEY and CDR2 SMNVEV (reference sequence). This CDR3 is 15 amino acids long. The trim removed 0 bases at V and 5 bases at J, leaving 6 bases unmatched. The CDR3 region has the DNA TGTGCCAGCAGTTTATCGGGGGGGATCCGGGAGACCCAGTACTTC. Protein: CASSLSGGIRETQYF.

Here the CDR3 reads CASSRRGLDNEQFF. CDR3 DNA sequence: TGTGCCAGCAGCCGGCGAGGGTTAGACAATGAGCAGTTCTTC. The chain has TRBV13 and TRBJ2-1; a weak D match, TRBD2 (5 bases). V shed 5 bases and J shed 5 bases, with 13 bases lying between them. Germline V gives CDR1 PRHDT, CDR2 FYEKMQ (reference sequence). The CDR3 totals 14 residues.

The chain carries TRBV7-9 and TRBJ2-2, with TRBD1 identical over 8 bases. The CDR3 covers 16 residues. Losses at the gene ends were 4 bases for V and 2 bases for J; bases not matched to a gene: 6. CDR1 and CDR2 (germline): SEHNR, FQNEAQ (reference sequence). This chain's CDR3 is CASSSGQGGNTGELFF. CDR3 sequence (DNA): TGTGCCAGCAGCTCTGGACAGGGAGGAAACACCGGGGAGCTGTTTTTT.

This clone was recorded a few times. The chain joins TRBV28 to TRBJ2-7; D may correspond to TRBD1 or TRBD2 (5 bases each). The CDR3 has 14 amino acids. Trimming took off 3 bases at V and 0 bases at J, with 9 bases between the two ends. Germline V lookup: CDR1 MDHEN, CDR2 SYDVKM. The CDR3 loop reads CASSFSGASYEQYF. CDR3 nucleotide sequence: TGTGCCAGCAGTTTCTCCGGGGCCTCCTACGAGCAGTACTTC.

V is TRBV11-1 and J is TRBJ2-3; weak D call: TRBD1 (5 bases). V shed 2 bases and J shed 1 base, with 7 bases lying between them. The germline V gene encodes CDR1 SGHAT and CDR2 FQDESV (reference sequence). This CDR3 comprises 14 residues. The CDR3 reads CASSLQGGTDTQYF. The CDR3 nucleotides are TGTGCCAGCAGCTTACAGGGTGGCACAGATACGCAGTATTTT.

The gene calls are TRBV4-1 and TRBJ2-1; D not resolved. This CDR3 is 15 amino acids long. Germline CDR1 reads MGHRA; CDR2 reads YSYEKL. Trimming pared 3 bases from V and 4 bases from J, leaving 13 bases between. The CDR3 nucleotides are TGCGCCAGCAGCCAGGACCCCGTGTTTTACAATGAGCAGTTCTTC. Protein product: CASSQDPVFYNEQFF.

This clone was observed once. V and J are TRBV9 and TRBJ2-7; 7 bases map to TRBD2. The length of the CDR3 is 14 residues. Trimming at V came to 3 bases and at J to 0 bases, leaving 3 bases not matched to a gene. Germline CDR1 reads SGDLS; CDR2 reads YYNGEE. The CDR3 is CASSEGLSSYEQYF. The CDR3 DNA reads as TGTGCCAGCAGCGAGGGACTATCCTCCTACGAGCAGTACTTC.

The chain is built from TRBV3-1 (or the pseudogene TRBV3-2) and TRBJ2-3; 10 bases are shared with TRBD1. The germline CDR1 and CDR2 sequences are LGHDT and YNNKEL (reference sequence). This CDR3 has 16 residues. Trimming cost V 4 bases and J 3 bases; bases outside gene matches: 7. CDR3 sequence reads: CASSLWTGGLTDTQYF. In DNA form, the CDR3 reads TGTGCCAGCAGCCTATGGACAGGGGGTCTAACAGATACGCAGTATTTT.

The V gene is TRBV7-8, the J gene TRBJ1-1, with 7 bases fitting TRBD1. Trimming removed 6 bases from V and 0 bases from J; junction bases left unmatched: 13. Germline loops: CDR1 SGHVS, CDR2 FQNEAQ. There are 17 residues in the CDR3. The DNA of the CDR3 is TGTGCCAGCAGTGAACGACAGGGAACCTCCATGAACACTGAAGCTTTCTTT. It specifies CASSERQGTSMNTEAFF.

This CDR3 is CASSPWGSGNPGDTQYF. The CDR3 DNA sequence: TGTGCCAGCAGCCCCTGGGGTAGCGGGAACCCTGGAGATACGCAGTATTTT. The chain employs TRBV9 and TRBJ2-3; 8 bases are shared with TRBD2. The germline V gene encodes CDR1 SGDLS and CDR2 YYNGEE. The CDR3 is 17 amino acids. Trimming cost V 4 bases and J 5 bases; bases outside gene matches: 15.

The CDR3 region is CASSLAAKNIQYF. The DNA for the CDR3 is TGTGCCAGCAGTTTAGCGGCTAAAAACATTCAGTACTTC. The J gene is TRBJ2-4, the V gene TRBV2; the D gene is possibly TRBD2 (6 bases). Deletions cut 5 bases from V and 4 bases from J, with 9 bases between. This CDR3 comprises 13 residues. Per the germline V gene, CDR1 is SNHLY and CDR2 is FYNNEI.

Concerning this clone itself: Its ends do not fully match the called genes, so a read error is possible. Other DNA variants within this sample encode the same CDR3. V and J are TRBV5-1 and TRBJ2-2; TRBD2 agrees at 9 bases. Germline loops: CDR1 SGHRS, CDR2 YFSETQ. The CDR3 is 17 amino acids. CDR3 sequence: CASSLGLSGSWAGELFF. In DNA, the CDR3 is TGCGCCAGCAGCTTGGGGCTTAGCGGGAGCTGGGCCGGGGAGCTATTTTTT.

The chain employs TRBV7-9 and TRBJ2-7; D is unresolved. The CDR3 length is 13 residues. V was trimmed by 3 bases and J by 2 bases, leaving 8 bases between them. From germline, CDR1 is SEHNR and CDR2 FQNEAQ (reference sequence). The DNA for the CDR3 is TGTGCCAGCAGCTTTGAACCCCCCTACGAGCAGTACTTC. Its translation: CASSFEPPYEQYF.

This chain links TRBV30 with TRBJ2-5, with D perhaps TRBD2 (6 bases). The germline V gene has CDR1 GTSNPN and CDR2 SVGIG (reference sequence). Trimming shortened V by 2 bases and J by 11 bases, and 18 bases separated the two germline ends. The CDR3 contains 13 residues. CDR3 in DNA: TGTGCCTGGAGTTCGCCGGGACTCCCGGGGCAGTACTTC. Translation: CAWSSPGLPGQYF. The entire variable domain, with the rest obtained from reference TRBV30 and TRBJ2-5, is as follows: SQTIHQWPATLVQPVGSPLSLECTVEGTSNPNLYWYRQAAGRGLQLLFYSVGIGQISSEVPQNLSASRPQDRQFILSSKKLLLSDSGFYLCAWSSPGLPGQYFGPGTRLLVL.

In its sample, this clone was seen a few times. The chain couples TRBV29-1 to TRBJ2-7; maybe TRBD2 (6 bases). The CDR3 totals 12 residues. Germline-derived CDR1 and CDR2 are SQVTM and ANQGSEA. Trimming took 7 bases from V and 3 from J, leaving 13 bases between them. CDR3 protein: CSGGLTFYEQYF. Written as DNA, the CDR3 is TGCAGCGGGGGACTTACCTTCTACGAGCAGTACTTC.

V and J are TRBV7-9 and TRBJ1-2, with D perhaps TRBD1 (6 bases). The germline gives CDR1 SEHNR, CDR2 FQNEAQ (reference sequence). The CDR3 contains 14 residues. V lost 3 bases and J lost 5, with 13 bases in between. As DNA, the CDR3 is TGTGCCAGCAGCTTCGCAGGGGCCCCTTATGGCTACACCTTC. Translating gives CASSFAGAPYGYTF.

The rearrangement joins TRBV29-1 to TRBJ2-7; D ambiguous. This CDR3 contains 13 residues. V lost 3 bases and J lost 0, with 9 bases in between. Germline V gives CDR1 SQVTM, CDR2 ANQGSEA. CDR3 DNA sequence: TGCAGCGTTGATCGAGGAGACTCCTACGAGCAGTACTTC. This encodes CSVDRGDSYEQYF.

The CDR3, as DNA: TGTGCCAGCAGCGTATATGGACAGATAGGCACAGATACGCAGTATTTT. Its translation is CASSVYGQIGTDTQYF. This chain joins TRBV9 and TRBJ2-3; weak D call: TRBD1 (6 bases). This CDR3 region has 16 residues. Germline V gene data show CDR1 as SGDLS and CDR2 as YYNGEE. Trimming took off 1 base at V and 1 base at J, with 13 bases between the two ends.

The rearrangement links TRBV19 to TRBJ2-2; 7 bases match TRBD1. This CDR3 is built from 16 residues. Germline CDR1 and CDR2: LNHDA and SQIVND (reference sequence). J gave up 5 bases and V 3 bases, and 9 bases lay outside the gene matches. The CDR3 is CASSIVAGGGTGELFF. The CDR3 coding sequence is TGTGCCAGTAGTATTGTGGCAGGGGGTGGGACCGGGGAGCTGTTTTTT.